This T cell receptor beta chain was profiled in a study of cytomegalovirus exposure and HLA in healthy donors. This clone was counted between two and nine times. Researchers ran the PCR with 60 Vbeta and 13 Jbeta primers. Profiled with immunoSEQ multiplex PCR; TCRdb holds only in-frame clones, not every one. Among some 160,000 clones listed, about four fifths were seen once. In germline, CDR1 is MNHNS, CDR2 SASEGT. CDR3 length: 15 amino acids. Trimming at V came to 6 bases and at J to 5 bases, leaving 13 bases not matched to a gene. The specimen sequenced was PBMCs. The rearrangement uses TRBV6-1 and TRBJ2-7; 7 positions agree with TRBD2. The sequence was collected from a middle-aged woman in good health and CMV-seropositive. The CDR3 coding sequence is TGTGCCAGCAGCGTAACCTGGGGGGGTGAGGACGAGCAGTACTTC. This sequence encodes CASSVTWGGEDEQYF.